These 22 T cell receptor beta chains were sequenced from one sample in a study of T cell responses to AZD1222 COVID-19 vaccine. Sequenced by immunoSEQ multiplex PCR; TCRdb stores in-frame clones only, minus some. Altogether 130,000 or so clones are present, around 84% being singletons, with the ten largest covering 12%. The sample consisted of peripheral blood, taken on day 0 of AZD1222 vaccination. The source is an adult in good health.

The chain recombines TRBV6-5 with TRBJ1-2; 9 bases fit TRBD1. Trimming at V came to 6 bases and at J to 6 bases, leaving 8 bases not matched to a gene. Germline CDR1 is MNHEY and CDR2 is SVGAGI. The CDR3 extends over 14 amino acids. The CDR3 bases are TGTGCCAGCAGGGTATACAGGGGGCTTAATGGCTACACCTTC. It yields the protein CASRVYRGLNGYTF.

The gene calls are TRBV7-2 and TRBJ1-1, with no clear D. Trimming removed 5 bases from V and 1 base from J, with 11 bases in between. The germline CDR1 and CDR2 sequences are SGHTA and FQGNSA. This CDR3 comprises 14 residues. CDR3 sequence reads: CASSPNPGNTEAFF. The CDR3 DNA reads TGTGCCAGCAGCCCCAACCCGGGGAACACTGAAGCTTTCTTT.

In its sample, this clone was seen once. This rearrangement joins TRBV19 to TRBJ2-5, with D uncertain. In germline, CDR1 is LNHDA, CDR2 SQIVND (reference sequence). The V gene lost 7 bases and the J gene lost 0 bases, with 12 bases spanning the gap. The CDR3 covers 14 residues. The CDR3 reads CASMGWQHQETQYF. In nucleotides, the CDR3 is TGTGCCAGTATGGGGTGGCAGCACCAAGAGACCCAGTACTTC. The whole variable domain, remainder taken from reference TRBV19 and TRBJ2-5, is DGGITQSPKYLFRKEGQNVTLSCEQNLNHDAMYWYRQDPGQGLRLIYYSQIVNDFQKGDIAEGYSVSREKKESFPLTVTSAQKNPTAFYLCASMGWQHQETQYFGPGTRLLVL.

This clone turned up a few times. The chain links TRBV5-1 to TRBJ1-2; TRBD1 aligns across 7 bases. This CDR3 has 16 amino acids. The germline V gene encodes CDR1 SGHRS and CDR2 YFSETQ. The V and J ends lost 6 bases and 4 bases, in that order; junction bases with no gene match: 15. The CDR3 bases are TGCGCCAGCACCTCGACGACAGGGTCGGGAGGCTATGGCTACACCTTC. Protein sequence: CASTSTTGSGGYGYTF. Combining the CDR3 with reference TRBV5-1 and TRBJ1-2 gives the whole variable domain KAGVTQTPRYLIKTRGQQVTLSCSPISGHRSVSWYQQTPGQGLQFLFEYFSETQRNKGNFPGRFSGRQFSNSRSEMNVSTLELGDSALYLCASTSTTGSGGYGYTFGSGTRLTVV.

The V call is TRBV18, the J call TRBJ1-2; a weak D match, TRBD1 (5 bases). This CDR3 spans 15 amino acids. The V end lost 4 bases, the J end lost 4 bases, and 16 bases lay between the germline ends. Germline V gene data show CDR1 as KGHSH and CDR2 as LQKENI. The CDR3 nucleotides are TGTGCCAGCTCACTAGGGGACCTTTTTTCCTATGGCTACACCTTC. Amino acid sequence: CASSLGDLFSYGYTF.

The chain links TRBV7-9 to TRBJ2-7; 9 nucleotides align to TRBD2. This CDR3 is built from 15 residues. Germline trimming cut 1 base from V and 3 bases from J; bases unmatched to any gene: 4. Germline V gene sequence: CDR1 SEHNR, CDR2 FQNEAQ (reference sequence). The CDR3 nucleotides are TGTGCCAGCAGCTTAGATGCTAGCGGGAACTACGAGCAGTACTTC. Translating it yields CASSLDASGNYEQYF.

The V and J genes are TRBV11-2 and TRBJ2-1; D call uncertain. This CDR3 has 12 amino acids. Germline lookup yields CDR1 SGHAT and CDR2 FQNNGV. Trimming pared 7 bases from V and 7 bases from J, leaving 11 bases between. The CDR3 reads CASTLSWNEQFF. CDR3 nucleotides: TGTGCCAGCACTTTAAGCTGGAATGAGCAGTTCTTC.

This chain connects TRBV15 to TRBJ2-3, with 14 bases matching TRBD2. CDR1 is LNHNV, CDR2 YYDKDF, per germline (reference sequence). CDR3 length: 18 residues. V dropped 4 bases and J dropped 1; count of bases not matched to a gene: 7. The CDR3 protein is CATSIGPGLAGGTDTQYF. The CDR3 region has the DNA TGTGCCACCAGCATAGGCCCGGGACTAGCGGGAGGCACAGATACGCAGTATTTT.

The J gene is TRBJ1-2, the V gene TRBV25-1, with 9 bases lining up with TRBD1. CDR3 length: 14 amino acids. The V and J ends lost 4 bases and 4 bases, in that order; junction bases with no gene match: 4. CDR1 is MGHDK, CDR2 SYGVNS, per germline. CDR3 protein: CASSAGTGLYGYTF. For the CDR3, the DNA is TGTGCCAGCAGTGCGGGGACAGGGCTCTATGGCTACACCTTC.

V usage is TRBV9 and J usage is TRBJ2-5; 12 nucleotides match TRBD2. The CDR3 loop spans 16 amino acids. The J segment lost 4 bases and the V segment lost 3 bases, leaving 7 bases of the junction unmatched. Germline CDR1 and CDR2: SGDLS and YYNGEE. The CDR3 DNA reads as TGTGCCAGCAGCGCCGGACTAGCGGGATTATCAGAGACCCAGTACTTC. Translation gives CASSAGLAGLSETQYF. The full variable domain, with the rest looked up from reference TRBV9 and TRBJ2-5, is DSGVTQTPKHLITATGQRVTLRCSPRSGDLSVYWYQQSLDQGLQFLIQYYNGEERAKGNILERFSAQQFPDLHSELNLSSLELGDSALYFCASSAGLAGLSETQYFGPGTRLLVL.

The chain uses TRBV6-5 and TRBJ2-7; 12 bases map to TRBD2. CDR1 and CDR2 from the germline V gene are MNHEY and SVGAGI. Germline trimming cut 6 bases from V and 5 bases from J; bases unmatched to any gene: 5. This CDR3 comprises 14 residues. The CDR3 sequence: CASRRLAGVDEQYF. DNA of the CDR3: TGTGCCAGCAGGAGACTAGCGGGGGTGGACGAGCAGTACTTC.

This chain connects TRBV13 to TRBJ2-7; D tentatively fits TRBD1 or TRBD2 (5 bases each). The V end was cut by 5 bases, the J end by 2 bases, with 10 bases between. Germline-derived CDR1 and CDR2 are PRHDT and FYEKMQ (reference sequence). This CDR3 spans 13 amino acids. CDR3 residues: CASSRDGAYEQYF. The CDR3 DNA is TGTGCCAGCAGCCGGGACGGCGCCTACGAGCAGTACTTC.

This chain links TRBV4-1 with TRBJ2-7, with a weak D call TRBD2 (6 bases). Germline CDR1 reads MGHRA; CDR2 reads YSYEKL. The CDR3 runs 17 residues. V lost 2 bases to trimming and J lost 0 bases, with 17 bases between them. The CDR3 here is CASSQHVLAPSSYEQYF. In DNA form, the CDR3 reads TGCGCCAGCAGCCAACACGTCCTAGCGCCCAGCTCCTACGAGCAGTACTTC.

The J gene is TRBJ1-3, the V gene TRBV19; D call uncertain. The V gene lost 5 bases and the J gene lost 0 bases, with 8 bases spanning the gap. CDR1 and CDR2 (germline): LNHDA, SQIVND (reference sequence). The CDR3 is 14 residues long. For the CDR3, the DNA is TGTGCCAGTAGTGAGGGCTTCTCTGGAAACACCATATATTTT. It yields the protein CASSEGFSGNTIYF. Full variable domain (missing parts from reference TRBV19 and TRBJ1-3): DGGITQSPKYLFRKEGQNVTLSCEQNLNHDAMYWYRQDPGQGLRLIYYSQIVNDFQKGDIAEGYSVSREKKESFPLTVTSAQKNPTAFYLCASSEGFSGNTIYFGEGSWLTVV.

In the case of this clone: An end of the junction does not agree with germline; a read error may underlie this. The rearrangement uses TRBV3-1 (or the pseudogene TRBV3-2) and TRBJ1-1; D is unresolved. Germline values: CDR1 LGHDT, CDR2 YNNKEL (reference sequence). The CDR3 totals 15 residues. This chain's CDR3 is CASSKEAGEDTEAFF. Here the CDR3 DNA reads TGTGCCAGCAGCAAAGAGGCAGGCGAGGACACTGAAGCTTTCTTT.

The chain links TRBV4-1 to TRBJ2-2; D perhaps matches TRBD2 (6 bases). V lost 3 bases and J 3 bases, leaving 11 bases between the germline ends. Germline CDR1 reads MGHRA; CDR2 reads YSYEKL. CDR3 size: 15 residues. CDR3 bases: TGCGCCAGCAGCCAGGGGGGTATCGACACCGGGGAGCTGTTTTTT. Amino acids: CASSQGGIDTGELFF.

The rearrangement joins TRBV4-1 to TRBJ2-5; 12 bases are a match to TRBD2. The CDR3 contains 16 residues. Germline lookup yields CDR1 MGHRA and CDR2 YSYEKL. The V segment lost 2 bases and the J segment 3 bases; nucleotides outside the gene matches: 4. The CDR3 loop reads CASSQLAGGPKETQYF. As DNA, the CDR3 is TGCGCCAGCAGCCAACTAGCGGGAGGGCCGAAAGAGACCCAGTACTTC.

The chain couples TRBV27 to TRBJ2-1, with 7 bases that match TRBD2. Trimming cost V 6 bases and J 7 bases; bases outside gene matches: 12. The CDR3 is 15 amino acids. Per germline, CDR1 MNHEY and CDR2 SMNVEV (reference sequence). CDR3 amino acids: CASSLLGGRWNEQFF. Here the CDR3 DNA reads TGTGCCAGCAGCCTACTAGGCGGGAGATGGAATGAGCAGTTCTTC.

The chain recombines TRBV3-1 (or the pseudogene TRBV3-2) with TRBJ1-2; D is possibly TRBD1 (5 bases). The CDR3 has 12 residues. Germline CDR1 reads LGHDT; CDR2 reads YNNKEL (reference sequence). Trimming took 11 bases from V and 4 from J, leaving 14 bases between them. The CDR3 spells CAASGDRYGYTF. Written as DNA, the CDR3 is TGTGCCGCCTCGGGGGACCGCTATGGCTACACCTTC.

The gene calls are TRBV4-1 and TRBJ1-1, with D unclear. The CDR3 runs 16 residues. The germline V and J ends were trimmed by 0 bases and 1 base, with 12 bases remaining between them. In germline, CDR1 is MGHRA, CDR2 YSYEKL. The CDR3 is CASSQDRKGANTEAFF. The CDR3 DNA follows: TGCGCCAGCAGCCAAGATCGAAAGGGAGCGAACACTGAAGCTTTCTTT.

This clone was seen more than once but under ten times. This chain links TRBV15 with TRBJ1-2; 7 nucleotides match TRBD1. Losses at the gene ends were 4 bases for V and 8 bases for J; bases not matched to a gene: 7. Germline V gives CDR1 LNHNV, CDR2 YYDKDF (reference sequence). This CDR3 is built from 13 residues. CDR3 nucleotides: TGTGCCACCAGCACTACAGGGGTAGGCGGCTACACCTTC. Residues: CATSTTGVGGYTF.

This chain uses TRBV6-4 with TRBJ2-1; D gene ambiguous. The CDR3 has 13 residues. CDR1 is MRHNA, CDR2 SNTAGT, per germline. V shed 3 bases and J shed 12 bases, with 15 bases lying between them. The CDR3 here is CASSEVAASVQFF. The CDR3 nucleotides read TGTGCCAGCAGTGAAGTGGCGGCATCTGTGCAGTTCTTC.